The clone carrying this T cell receptor beta chain was seen only once. Antigen specificity is unknown. With 3 bases removed from V and 5 bases from J, the gap between germline ends came to 9 bases. This CDR3 comprises 13 residues. Germline assignment: CDR1 SGHNT and CDR2 YYREEE (reference sequence). Random hexamers were used to reverse transcribe 0.5 to 1 ug of RNA. MiXCR was run by TCRdb on the immunoSEQ multiplex PCR reads, yielding one entry per CDR3 protein. The table has 170,000 or so distinct CDR3 sequences, 94% seen once; the top ten hold around 0.11%. The sample originates from a study of CD8 T cells in Susac syndrome. Study-level results: Where Susac syndrome CD4+ T cell repertoires were concerned, no clonal expansion was evident.

This sequence originates from a human donor with Susac syndrome. V usage is TRBV5-4 and J usage is TRBJ2-1; D tentatively fits TRBD1 or TRBD2 (5 bases each). Specimen: CD4+ T cells from PBMCs. The DNA for the CDR3 is TGTGCCAGCAGCTCGGGGCCAGACAATGAGCAGTTCTTC. Protein product: CASSSGPDNEQFF.